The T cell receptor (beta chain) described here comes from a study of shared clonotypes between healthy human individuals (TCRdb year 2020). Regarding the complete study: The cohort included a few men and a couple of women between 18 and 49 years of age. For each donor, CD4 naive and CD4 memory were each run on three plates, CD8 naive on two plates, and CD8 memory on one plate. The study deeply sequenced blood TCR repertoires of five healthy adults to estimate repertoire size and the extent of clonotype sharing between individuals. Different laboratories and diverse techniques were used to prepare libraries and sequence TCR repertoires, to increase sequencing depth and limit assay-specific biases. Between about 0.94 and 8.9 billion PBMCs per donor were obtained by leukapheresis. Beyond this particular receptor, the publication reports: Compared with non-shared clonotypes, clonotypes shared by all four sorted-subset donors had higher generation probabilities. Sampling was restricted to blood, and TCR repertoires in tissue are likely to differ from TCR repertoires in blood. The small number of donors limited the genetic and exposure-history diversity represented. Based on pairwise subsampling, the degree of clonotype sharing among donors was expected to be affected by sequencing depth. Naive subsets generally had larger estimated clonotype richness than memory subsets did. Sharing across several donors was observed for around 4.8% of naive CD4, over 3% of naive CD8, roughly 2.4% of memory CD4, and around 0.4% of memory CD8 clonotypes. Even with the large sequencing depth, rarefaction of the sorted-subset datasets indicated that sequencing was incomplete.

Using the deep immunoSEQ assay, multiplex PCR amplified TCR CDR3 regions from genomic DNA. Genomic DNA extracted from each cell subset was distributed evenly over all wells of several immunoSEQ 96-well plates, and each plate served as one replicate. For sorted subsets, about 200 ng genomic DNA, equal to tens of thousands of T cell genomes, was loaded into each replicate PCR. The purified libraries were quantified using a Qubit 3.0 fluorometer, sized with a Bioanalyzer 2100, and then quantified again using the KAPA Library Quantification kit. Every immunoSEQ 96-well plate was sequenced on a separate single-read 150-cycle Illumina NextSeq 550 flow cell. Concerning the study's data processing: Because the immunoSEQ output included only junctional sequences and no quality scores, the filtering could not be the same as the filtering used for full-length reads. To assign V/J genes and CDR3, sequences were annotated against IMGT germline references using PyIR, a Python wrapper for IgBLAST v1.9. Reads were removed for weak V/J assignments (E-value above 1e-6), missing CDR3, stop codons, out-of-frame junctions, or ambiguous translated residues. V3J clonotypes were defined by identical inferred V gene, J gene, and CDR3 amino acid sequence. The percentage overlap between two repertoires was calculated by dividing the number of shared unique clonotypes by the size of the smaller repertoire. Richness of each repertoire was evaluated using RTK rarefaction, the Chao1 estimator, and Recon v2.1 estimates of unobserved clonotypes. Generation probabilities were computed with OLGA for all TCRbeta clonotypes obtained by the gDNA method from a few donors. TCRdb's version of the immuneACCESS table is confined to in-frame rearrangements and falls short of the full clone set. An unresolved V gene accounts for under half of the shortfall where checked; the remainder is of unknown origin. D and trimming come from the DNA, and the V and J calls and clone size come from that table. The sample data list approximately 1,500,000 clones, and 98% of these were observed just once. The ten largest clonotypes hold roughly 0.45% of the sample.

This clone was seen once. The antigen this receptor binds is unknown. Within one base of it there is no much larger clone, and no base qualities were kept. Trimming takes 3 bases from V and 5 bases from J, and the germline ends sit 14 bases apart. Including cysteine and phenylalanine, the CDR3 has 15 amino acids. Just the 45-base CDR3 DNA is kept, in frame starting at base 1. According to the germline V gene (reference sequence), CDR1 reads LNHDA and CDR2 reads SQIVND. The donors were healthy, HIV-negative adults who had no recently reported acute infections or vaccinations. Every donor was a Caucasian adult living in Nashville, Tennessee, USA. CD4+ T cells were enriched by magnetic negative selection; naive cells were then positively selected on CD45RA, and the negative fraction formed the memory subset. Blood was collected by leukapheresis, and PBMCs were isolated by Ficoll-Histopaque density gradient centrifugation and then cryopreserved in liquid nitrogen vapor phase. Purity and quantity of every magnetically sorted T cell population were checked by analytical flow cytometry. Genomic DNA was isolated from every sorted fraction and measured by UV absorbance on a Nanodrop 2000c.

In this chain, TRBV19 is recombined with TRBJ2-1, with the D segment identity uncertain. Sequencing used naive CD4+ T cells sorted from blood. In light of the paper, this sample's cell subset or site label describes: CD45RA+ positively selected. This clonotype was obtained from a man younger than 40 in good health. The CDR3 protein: CASSMLLVHNNEQFF. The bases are TGTGCCAGTAGTATGTTGCTCGTCCACAACAATGAGCAGTTCTTC.